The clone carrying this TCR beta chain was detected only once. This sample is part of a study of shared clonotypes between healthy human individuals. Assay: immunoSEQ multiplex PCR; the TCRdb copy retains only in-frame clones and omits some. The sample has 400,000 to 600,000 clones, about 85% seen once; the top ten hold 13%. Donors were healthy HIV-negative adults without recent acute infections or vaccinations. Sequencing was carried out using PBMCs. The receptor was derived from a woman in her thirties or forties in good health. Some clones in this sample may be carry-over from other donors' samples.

This CDR3 is CASILGQGLYF. CDR3 DNA sequence: TGTGCCAGCATTCTCGGGCAGGGGCTGTACTTC. The chain joins TRBV2 to TRBJ2-5, with D possibly matching TRBD1 (6 bases). Trimming removed 7 bases from V and 13 bases from J, with 16 bases in between. The CDR3 has 11 amino acids. Per germline, CDR1 SNHLY and CDR2 FYNNEI.